What follows is one TCR beta chain and its context. What it binds is unknown. This sample is part of a study of cytomegalovirus exposure and HLA in healthy donors. Across the whole study: In an early release, HLA-typed donors contributed 77 million or so unique TCR sequences.

Germline V gene lookup returns CDR1 SGHNT and CDR2 YYREEE (reference sequence). The CDR3 spans 13 residues. V shed 3 bases and J shed 5 bases, with 11 bases lying between them. With 60 Vbeta and 13 Jbeta primers, the PCR was carried out. The data were produced by immunoSEQ multiplex PCR, yet TCRdb's version contains in-frame clones alone and is incomplete. The sample contains around 62,000 clones, around 80% of which appear only once. Donors consisted of healthy bone marrow donors. Study outcomes and limitations: Later, an analysis showed that TCR beta chains associated with HLA were more clonally expanded than others that were equally common. Being productive about 87% or about 30% of the time was typical of most TCR beta V segments in an earlier analysis.

This receptor was identified in a woman younger than 45 in good health and CMV-seronegative. The genes are TRBV5-4 and TRBJ2-5, with D perhaps TRBD2 (6 bases). Sample: PBMCs. The DNA for the CDR3 is TGTGCCAGCAGCTCCCGGGGGAGGGAGACCCAGTACTTC. Protein sequence: CASSSRGRETQYF.